This T cell receptor beta chain was captured by sequencing in a study of cytomegalovirus exposure and HLA in healthy donors (dated by TCRdb to about 2017). Regarding the complete study: An earlier analysis of roughly 500 of the donors reported approximately 260 Gb of sequence data and 100 million to 120 million unique TCR beta sequences obtained from roughly 180 million T cells. Both class I and class II loci were covered by HLA typing, at four-digit resolution. Five DR-DQ haplotypes were treated as single units for association and clustering because of strong linkage in the cohort. Among the roughly 430 genotyped donors, 81% belonged to the genetic ancestry cluster associated with self-reported Caucasian donors. Among approximately 370 genotyped donors of the cohort, an average of roughly 230,000 unique TCR beta nucleotide sequences was sequenced per donor, of which 15% to 20% were non-productive. Donor age, sex, ethnicity and CMV serostatus were compiled together with the repertoire data. The number of donors typed differed by locus, with about 620-630 for A, B, C, DRB1 and DQB1, 522 for DQA1, about 610 for DPA1, and over 400 for DPB1. High-throughput TCR immunosequencing, statistical association of individual TCRs with disease status, and machine learning were combined to predict cytomegalovirus infection status. In a later analysis, previously published TCR beta repertoires from several hundred donors were re-analyzed and high-resolution HLA genotyping was added so that TCR occurrence patterns could be studied. Every discovery cohort repertoire had been produced on one sequencing platform. Genome-wide SNP genotypes for about 60% of the roughly 700 donors were used in a later genetic analysis, which treated that subset as a discovery cohort. An early release that covered 500 to 800 HLA-typed donors contained approximately 300 gigabases of sequencing data and tens of millions of unique TCR sequences. The study profiled the T cell repertoires of 500 to 800 subjects by immunosequencing and related them to cytomegalovirus serostatus. Along with the approximately 600-subject first cohort, a separate validation cohort of roughly 110 different subjects was used. The aim of the study was to test whether cataloging public T cell receptors could identify signatures of past pathogen exposure. In an earlier analysis of several hundred of the donors, high-throughput TCR beta sequencing was used to judge whether each TCR beta V gene segment behaved as functional or pseudogenic. Rather than using new phenotypic data, the later analysis identified candidate immune exposures from TCR beta sequences and from how often those sequences occurred across donors. Broader findings and caveats from the paper: The earlier analysis of 587 of the donors excluded roughly 17 rarely observed V segments, including chromosome 9 orphons, because counts were too low. According to a later genetic analysis, donors in an Asian-associated ancestry cluster had fewer N-insertions in productive TCRs than the approximately 690-donor mean. Because some donors lacked HLA typing at each locus, the association tests relied only on the typed subset. Some IMGT-functional V segments, including TRBV6-2 and TRBV6-3, could not be told apart with the 87-base-pair reads, so those segments were excluded. In a later analysis, HLA-associated TCR beta chains were found to be more clonally expanded and to have lower generation probabilities than equally common non-associated chains. The presence/absence analyses assumed that sequencing depth was roughly uniform across donors, and that assumption may not be true. V-gene and J-gene trimming of TCR beta chains was associated with a missense DCLRE1C variant in a later genetic analysis, and the association was replicated in an independent cohort. In vitro tests confirmed that a few of the cytomegalovirus-associated TCR beta chains recognize cytomegalovirus antigens. Broadly in line with IMGT annotations, most TCR beta V segments showed up in productive rearrangements about 87% or about 30% of the time in an earlier analysis of several hundred of the donors. The study gave a list of about 160 TCR beta chains associated with cytomegalovirus. In a later analysis, 15,000 to 20,000 TCR beta sequences were associated with specific HLA alleles at a false discovery rate of 0.05. In this cohort, only TCR beta chains were sequenced, and detectable features were limited by the absence of alpha or paired-chain data. The only immune exposure information available for the cohort was CMV serostatus. A further reported finding was that TCR beta sequences accurately predicted the HLA-A and HLA-B alleles for most subjects in the first cohort. In a later analysis, the rate of TCR association differed among HLA loci, with DRB1 alleles having the most associated TCRs and HLA-C alleles having the fewest. According to a later analysis, most CMV-associated TCR beta chains appeared to be HLA-restricted, and the HLA associations seemed to be driven largely by CMV exposure. According to the authors, the approach could potentially be generalized to other disease states and immunological phenotypes. When HLA alleles, especially DR and DQ, strongly co-occurred, attributing TCR associations to individual alleles was difficult. According to a later analysis, parvovirus B19, influenza, CMV and Epstein-Barr virus appeared linked to several top co-occurrence clusters. The sequencing pipeline was judged likely to have produced a cluster of highly shared sequence variants as a technical artifact. Linkage disequilibrium might explain the correlated functional status among segregating V segments, but an unknown experimental factor could not be ruled out. Cytomegalovirus status was reported to be diagnosed by the classifier with high specificity and sensitivity in both the original and validation cohorts. Most TCR sequences were seen in very few donors, while some public TCRs were found in many individuals.

Libraries were built with the immunoSEQ multiplex PCR assay. For the multiplex PCR, a mixture combining 60 forward primers for TCR Vbeta segments and 13 reverse primers for TCR Jbeta segments was used. The CDR3 region of rearranged TCR beta genes was amplified from genomic DNA with a multiplex PCR assay. Amplified TCR beta libraries were sequenced as 87-base-pair reads on the Illumina HiSeq System. In the original analysis: A later analysis counted tens of millions of unique TCR beta chains across the 550 to 750 repertoires, and 9 million to 14 million of these chains were shared by at least two donors. A nearest-neighbor algorithm error-corrected the raw reads and collapsed the reads into unique sequences, merging closely related sequences to remove PCR and sequencing errors. To assign V, D and J gene segments, CDR3 sequences were aligned to IMGT reference sequences. Each retained sequence needed at least a six-nucleotide match to both a V gene segment and a J gene segment. A rearrangement counted as productive if the CDR3 had no stop codons and remained in frame with V and J, and every other rearrangement counted as non-productive. Following IMGT convention, CDR3 was defined as the stretch from the second conserved V-encoded cysteine to the conserved J-encoded phenylalanine. Sequences without an unambiguous match to a single V gene segment were excluded from the earlier analysis of approximately 560 of the donors. An earlier analysis of some 610 of the donors called V segments functional above 56.7% productive rearrangements and segregating when the between-donor standard deviation exceeded 5%. A statistical classification framework was built to diagnose cytomegalovirus status from the catalog of TCR beta chain sequences. A later analysis assigned V and J genes by comparing TCR nucleotide sequences with IMGT/GENE-DB human TR gene sequences. Using the TCRdist pipeline, a later analysis assigned CDR3 sequences along with most-parsimonious VDJ recombination scenarios. A later analysis defined each TCR beta chain by its CDR3 amino acid sequence plus V-gene family, and excluded reads lacking a unique V-gene family. A later analysis removed 592 highly shared, low-generation-probability nucleotide sequences to deal with suspected cross-contamination and a sequencing artifact. In a later analysis, a clonal expansion index was calculated for each public chain from normalized within-repertoire ranks of inferred template counts. In a later analysis, generation probabilities were computed with a VDJ recombination model fitted to out-of-frame rearrangements, and the resulting probabilities were checked against IGoR. A later analysis scored TCR-TCR, TCR-HLA and TCR-CMV co-occurrence with hypergeometric tests, applying a repertoire-size bias correction to TCR pairs. A later analysis estimated false discovery rates by permuting HLA or CMV assignments 20 times. A later analysis grouped co-occurring TCRs with DBSCAN, adding TCRdist sequence similarity when clustering within HLA-allele-positive subsets. Repertoires with fewer than 30,000 or more than 120,000 public chains were left out of co-occurrence clustering, as were several repertoires with anomalous nucleotide sharing. This immuneACCESS table, as held by TCRdb, lists in-frame sequences with V and J called but not all clones. Of the missing ones, under half trace to an unresolved V gene in checked studies; the others have no known cause. The V and J calls and clone size are taken from that table; D and trimming were inferred from the DNA. This sample has 150,000 to 200,000 clones in its table, and 65% to 90% of those were observed once. The ten largest clones take up approximately 1.8% of the sample.

The cohort comprised approximately 700 healthy bone marrow donors. At the time of sampling, every cohort member was nominally healthy, though immune exposures that went unrecorded were likely present. Of the approximately 620 cohort members, roughly 290 had a positive CMV serostatus and approximately 370 had a negative one, while no CMV serostatus was recorded for the donor. A peripheral blood sample was collected from each donor, and TCR beta sequencing was performed on peripheral blood mononuclear cells. The Qiagen DNeasy Blood Extraction Kit was used to extract genomic DNA from the blood cell samples. With regard to this clone: Its antigen remains unidentified. There are no base qualities to consult, and no much larger clone falls within one base.

From the germline V gene, CDR1 is SGHVS and CDR2 is FQNEAQ. Trimming takes 2 bases from V and 5 bases from J, and the germline ends sit 15 bases apart. Spanning cysteine to phenylalanine, the CDR3 consists of 15 amino acids. Only the CDR3 DNA is retained, 45 bases long and in frame from the first base. This TCR came from a human donor in good health. The chain is assembled from TRBV7-8 and TRBJ2-5; the D gene is perhaps TRBD1, from 5 matching bases. The sequencing input was PBMCs. This receptor has the CDR3 CASSLSGVNRETQYF. The sequenced DNA: TGTGCCAGCAGCTTATCGGGTGTTAACAGGGAGACCCAGTACTTC.